These 11 T cell receptor beta chains were sequenced from one sample in a study of T cells in Graves' hyperthyroidism and ophthalmopathy (dated 2019 in TCRdb). Libraries were constructed by multiplex PCR. The instrument was an Illumina HiSeq 2000. The TCR beta CDR3 regions were amplified from RNA transcripts. For the first round of RT-PCR on the TCR CDR3, the HTBI primer set was used together with the Qiagen OneStep RT-PCR kit. The public reads were quality trimmed at Q25 with fastp and then assembled into clones with MiXCR by TCRdb, keeping productive beta chains. Rows with a matching CDR3 protein are joined into one entry that keeps the most common DNA and genes. The sample data list about 640,000 distinct CDR3 sequences, and 13% to 15% of these were observed just once. The ten biggest clones cover roughly an eighth of the sample. Sequenced: blood. These receptors were taken from a woman aged 45-65 years with Graves' ophthalmopathy.

This clonotype was counted between two and nine times. V usage is TRBV6-2 or TRBV6-3 and J usage is TRBJ1-1; possible D gene TRBD1, 5 bases. Germline V gene sequence: CDR1 MNHEY, CDR2 SVGEGT. V was cut by 2 bases and J by 9 bases, with 10 bases left in between. CDR3 length: 12 residues. CDR3 region: CASSYQGGKAFF. In DNA form, the CDR3 reads TGTGCCAGCAGTTACCAGGGAGGGAAAGCTTTCTTT.

The genes are TRBV19 and TRBJ2-5; 10 bases align to TRBD1. Germline V CDR1 and CDR2: LNHDA, SQIVND (reference sequence). J was trimmed by 5 bases and V by 5 bases; bases with no gene match: 11. The CDR3 sequence is 16 residues long. The CDR3 DNA reads as TGTGCCAGTAGTCCTCAATATGACAGGGGGCGTGAGACCCAGTACTTC. Protein: CASSPQYDRGRETQYF.

About this clonotype itself: It may be a read error: a sequence one base away is much more abundant. V and J are TRBV30 and TRBJ1-1; unclear D gene. Germline V CDR1 and CDR2: GTSNPN, SVGIG (reference sequence). V was trimmed by 1 base and J by 3 bases, leaving 3 bases between them. The CDR3 contains 11 residues. CDR3 sequence reads: CAWSDYTEAFF. For the CDR3, the DNA is TGTGCCTGGAGTGATTACACTGAAGCTTTCTTT.

The rearrangement links TRBV4-1 to TRBJ2-1; the match to TRBD2 covers 11 bases. This CDR3 is built from 16 residues. The J segment lost 9 bases and the V segment lost 1 base, leaving 8 bases of the junction unmatched. Germline CDR1 is MGHRA and CDR2 is YSYEKL. The CDR3: CASSQALAGVAGEQFF. CDR3 coding DNA: TGCGCCAGCAGCCAAGCACTAGCGGGAGTAGCGGGTGAGCAGTTCTTC.

The chain is built from TRBV29-1 and TRBJ1-2; TRBD1 matches 9 bases. The germline V gene encodes CDR1 SQVTM and CDR2 ANQGSEA. V lost 6 bases to trimming and J lost 0 bases; unmatched junction nucleotides: 5. This CDR3 is built from 14 residues. CDR3 DNA sequence: TGCAGCGTGGGGGACAGGGATCCTAACTATGGCTACACCTTC. This translates into CSVGDRDPNYGYTF.

This clonotype was observed many times. The V gene is TRBV5-1, the J gene TRBJ2-1, with D perhaps TRBD2 (6 bases). Germline loops: CDR1 SGHRS, CDR2 YFSETQ. Trimming left V 0 bases short and J 4 bases short, with 17 bases between. The CDR3 is 17 amino acids. CDR3 nucleotides: TGCGCCAGCAGCTTGGTCACGGGTAGCGGAGCTTACAATGAGCAGTTCTTC. This codes for CASSLVTGSGAYNEQFF.

This clonotype was observed at least ten times. This chain uses TRBV20-1 with TRBJ2-1; 14 bases map to TRBD2. Per germline, CDR1 DFQATT and CDR2 SNEGSKA (reference sequence). The CDR3 consists of 17 residues. The trim removed 1 base at V and 8 bases at J, leaving 10 bases unmatched. The CDR3, as DNA: TGCAGTGCTAGAGCCCCCGGGACTAGCGGGAGTCCCTATGAGCAGTTCTTC. Residues: CSARAPGTSGSPYEQFF.

This clonotype was seen more than once but under ten times. V and J are TRBV10-3 and TRBJ2-5; D call uncertain. Germline loops: CDR1 ENHRY, CDR2 SYGVKD. The CDR3 contains 11 residues. Trimming took off 6 bases at V and 3 bases at J, with 5 bases between the two ends. For the CDR3, the DNA is TGTGCCATCAGAGAGGAAGAGACCCAGTACTTC. Its protein is CAIREEETQYF.

The rearrangement links TRBV28 to TRBJ2-1, with 14 bases matching TRBD2. Germline trimming cut 5 bases from V and 8 bases from J; bases unmatched to any gene: 17. Germline loops: CDR1 MDHEN, CDR2 SYDVKM. This CDR3 has 19 residues. The CDR3 bases are TGTGCCAGCAGTGCTACCGGGACTAGCGGGAGAGGGGGGGGGTATGAGCAGTTCTTC. It codes for CASSATGTSGRGGGYEQFF. The full variable domain, completed using reference TRBV28 and TRBJ2-1, is DVKVTQSSRYLVKRTGEKVFLECVQDMDHENMFWYRQDPGLGLRLIYFSYDVKMKEKGDIPEGYSVSREKKERFSLILESASTNQTSMYLCASSATGTSGRGGGYEQFFGPGTRLTVL.

This clonotype was seen many times. V is TRBV7-2 and J is TRBJ2-7; 12 nucleotides match TRBD2. Losses at the gene ends were 3 bases for V and 5 bases for J; bases not matched to a gene: 8. Germline V gene lookup returns CDR1 SGHTA and CDR2 FQGNSA. CDR3 size: 16 residues. The CDR3 coding sequence is TGTGCCAGCAGCTTCACACTAGCGGGAGGAATTGACGAGCAGTACTTC. It translates to CASSFTLAGGIDEQYF.

This clonotype has at least ten counts. This chain links TRBV30 with TRBJ1-4; D might be TRBD1 (6 bases). Trimming left V 8 bases short and J 5 bases short, with 15 bases between. There are 13 residues in the CDR3. Germline values: CDR1 GTSNPN, CDR2 SVGIG (reference sequence). CDR3 sequence (DNA): TGTGCCCTTGGGGGCGGCGGGAATGAAAAACTGTTTTTT. Protein sequence: CALGGGGNEKLFF.